The T cell receptor beta chain under discussion was sequenced for a study of identical twins. Study-level results: Out-of-frame alpha sequences shared between twins exhibited an excess of low generation probability.

Between the trimmed V and J ends, which lost 0 bases and 1 base, there was a span of 13 bases. Germline assignment: CDR1 SGDLS and CDR2 YYNGEE. This CDR3 region has 16 residues. Template switching added a universal primer binding site, and final cDNA carried unique molecular identifiers. MiXCR, run by TCRdb on the 5' RACE reads, gives a single entry per CDR3 protein. Of some 440,000 distinct CDR3 sequences listed, 24% are singletons. This clonotype has just a few counts. Its antigen is not identified. These data were also filed under a second study, of T cells expressing NK-cell markers. From that study: Among eight sequenced donors, seven carried HCMV seropositivity while one was seronegative.

This chain connects TRBV9 to TRBJ2-5, with unresolved D. The material sequenced was CD4+ T cells sorted from blood. This receptor was identified in a woman aged 18-29 years in good health. The CDR3 nucleotides read TGTGCCAGCAGCGTAGCTACAAGGACGGGCCAAGAGACCCAGTACTTC. Protein product: CASSVATRTGQETQYF.